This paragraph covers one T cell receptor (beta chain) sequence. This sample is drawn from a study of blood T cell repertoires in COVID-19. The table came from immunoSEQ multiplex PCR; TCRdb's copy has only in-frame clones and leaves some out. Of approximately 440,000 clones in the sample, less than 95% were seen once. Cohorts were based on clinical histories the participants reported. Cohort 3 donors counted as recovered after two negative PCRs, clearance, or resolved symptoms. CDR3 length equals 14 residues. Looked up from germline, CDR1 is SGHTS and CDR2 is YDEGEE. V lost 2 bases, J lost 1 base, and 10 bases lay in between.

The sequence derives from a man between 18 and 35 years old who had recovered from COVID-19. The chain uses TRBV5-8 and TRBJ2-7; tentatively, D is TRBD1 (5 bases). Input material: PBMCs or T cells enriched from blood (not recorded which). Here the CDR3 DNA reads TGTGCCAGCAGCTTAATCGACAGATCCTACGAGCAGTACTTC. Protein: CASSLIDRSYEQYF.